This T cell receptor beta chain appears in the sequencing data of a study of somatic mutations in cytotoxic T cells in rheumatoid arthritis. Concerning this clone itself: One junction end disagrees with the germline gene, perhaps due to a read error.

This CDR3 contains 16 residues. From germline, CDR1 is SGHRS and CDR2 YFSETQ. TCRdb's copy holds only in-frame clones and misses some; the assay was immunoSEQ multiplex PCR. Among some 1,500 clones listed, more than 75% were seen once. The material sequenced was CD8+ T cells sorted from blood. The chain recombines TRBV5-1 with TRBJ2-7; either TRBD1 or TRBD2 may fit D (6 bases each). The receptor comes from an adult with rheumatoid arthritis. The CDR3 coding sequence is TGTGCCAGCAGCCCGGTGGGGGCAGGGAGGTCCTACGAGCAGTACTTC. Translating gives CASSPVGAGRSYEQYF.